A single sample is the source of the 13 T cell receptor beta chains below, sequenced in a study of PD-L1 blockade in urothelial cancer. Only in-frame clones appear in the TCRdb table, and some are missing; sequencing was by immunoSEQ multiplex PCR. The sample yields 35,000 or so clones, over 70% seen once. The time point: pretreatment peripheral blood. The sample here was PBMCs, taken around atezolizumab (anti-PD-L1) treatment. The receptors stem from a man between 60 and 70 years old with urothelial cancer.

The chain is built from TRBV5-8 and TRBJ1-1; D possibly corresponds to TRBD1 (6 bases). CDR1 is SGHTS and CDR2 is YDEGEE in the germline V gene. V lost 5 bases and J lost 4, with 12 bases in between. CDR3 length: 13 residues. CDR3 DNA sequence: TGTGCCAGCAGATACACAGGGCCCACTGAAGCTTTCTTT. It is translated as CASRYTGPTEAFF.

This clone was seen a handful of times. The rearrangement uses TRBV5-1 and TRBJ2-3; 10 bases match TRBD1. J gave up 4 bases and V 4 bases, and 6 bases lay outside the gene matches. This CDR3 contains 15 residues. The germline V gene has CDR1 SGHRS and CDR2 YFSETQ. DNA of the CDR3: TGCGCCAGCAGCCCCGGGACAGGGGTCGCAGATACGCAGTATTTT. This encodes CASSPGTGVADTQYF.

V is TRBV29-1 and J is TRBJ2-5; the match to TRBD1 covers 8 bases. The CDR3 sequence is 14 residues long. V lost 1 base to trimming and J lost 5 bases; unmatched junction nucleotides: 6. Germline V gene lookup returns CDR1 SQVTM and CDR2 ANQGSEA. This CDR3 is CSVEGSGGWETQYF. DNA for the CDR3: TGCAGCGTTGAAGGGTCAGGGGGCTGGGAGACCCAGTACTTC.

The V and J genes are TRBV28 and TRBJ2-2; D is unresolved. The CDR3 contains 12 residues. V dropped 3 bases and J dropped 4 bases, with 3 bases sitting between them. CDR1 MDHEN and CDR2 SYDVKM come from the germline V gene. The CDR3 here is CASSFFTGELFF. The DNA of the CDR3 is TGTGCCAGCAGTTTCTTCACCGGGGAGCTGTTTTTT.

This sequence joins TRBV19 and TRBJ2-2; D is possibly TRBD1 (5 bases). CDR3 length: 16 residues. Germline V lookup: CDR1 LNHDA, CDR2 SQIVND (reference sequence). Trimming stripped 4 bases from V and 6 bases from J, with 18 bases between. CDR3 DNA: TGTGCCAGTAGTACCTCGACAGCGCGGATCGCCGGGGAGCTGTTTTTT. As protein: CASSTSTARIAGELFF.

The rearrangement joins TRBV6-6 to TRBJ2-7; 9 nucleotides agree with TRBD2. There are 16 residues in the CDR3. CDR1 and CDR2 (germline): MNHNY, SVGAGI (reference sequence). V gave up 5 bases and J gave up 1 base; unmatched junction bases: 9. CDR3 DNA: TGTGCCAGCAGTGGAAACCTCCTAGCGGGGTCCTACGAGCAGTACTTC. Its protein product is CASSGNLLAGSYEQYF.

The chain employs TRBV10-3 and TRBJ1-2; D is possibly TRBD1 (5 bases). The V end lost 0 bases, the J end lost 2 bases, and 10 bases lay between the germline ends. This CDR3 has 15 residues. Germline V gene data show CDR1 as ENHRY and CDR2 as SYGVKD. CDR3 residues: CAISESWEGNYGYTF. The CDR3 DNA follows: TGTGCCATCAGTGAGTCTTGGGAGGGGAACTATGGCTACACCTTC.

This clone was seen once. The chain carries TRBV10-2 and TRBJ2-7, with 7 bases fitting TRBD2. Germline V gene lookup returns CDR1 WSHSY and CDR2 SAAADI. V shed 8 bases and J 0 bases; nucleotides not matched to a gene: 7. The CDR3 runs to 14 residues. The CDR3 coding sequence is TGCGCCAGCCGCCCCGGGACTAACTCCTACGAGCAGTACTTC. Translation: CASRPGTNSYEQYF.

The V gene is TRBV9, the J gene TRBJ2-2; possible D gene TRBD2, 5 bases. V gave up 4 bases and J gave up 4 bases, with 5 bases separating them. CDR1 is SGDLS and CDR2 is YYNGEE in the germline V gene. The CDR3 covers 12 residues. The CDR3 region has the DNA TGTGCCAGCAGCACTAGCACCGGGGAGCTGTTTTTT. Its protein product is CASSTSTGELFF. The entire variable domain, with the rest obtained from reference TRBV9 and TRBJ2-2, is as follows: DSGVTQTPKHLITATGQRVTLRCSPRSGDLSVYWYQQSLDQGLQFLIQYYNGEERAKGNILERFSAQQFPDLHSELNLSSLELGDSALYFCASSTSTGELFFGEGSRLTVL.

The chain recombines TRBV5-4 with TRBJ1-3, with D uncertain. Trimming removed 1 base from V and 7 bases from J, with 3 bases in between. The CDR3 contains 11 residues. Germline assignment: CDR1 SGHNT and CDR2 YYREEE (reference sequence). The CDR3 DNA reads as TGTGCCAGCAGCTTGAGCAACACCATATATTTT. Its protein product is CASSLSNTIYF.

CDR3: CAWSVQLGGFYGYTF. CDR3 nucleotides: TGTGCCTGGAGTGTACAATTGGGGGGGTTCTATGGCTACACCTTC. J is TRBJ1-2 and V is TRBV30, with D possibly being TRBD1 (5 bases). The V end lost 0 bases, the J end lost 4 bases, and 15 bases lay between the germline ends. Germline assignment: CDR1 GTSNPN and CDR2 SVGIG (reference sequence). This CDR3 is built from 15 residues.

The chain uses TRBV15 and TRBJ2-4; the D gene is possibly TRBD2 (6 bases). The length of the CDR3 is 15 residues. V was pared by 6 bases and J by 4 bases, with 16 bases between. Germline-derived CDR1 and CDR2 are LNHNV and YYDKDF (reference sequence). CDR3 coding DNA: TGTGCCACCAGAACCAAACTAGCTCCAAAAAACATTCAGTACTTC. It codes for CATRTKLAPKNIQYF.

J is TRBJ2-7 and V is TRBV29-1; the match to TRBD2 covers 14 bases. The CDR3 sequence is 13 residues long. Germline CDR1 and CDR2: SQVTM and ANQGSEA. V gave up 6 bases and J gave up 4 bases; unmatched junction bases: 2. CDR3 in DNA: TGCAGCGTCGGGACTAGCGGGAGATACGAGCAGTACTTC. Encoded protein: CSVGTSGRYEQYF.